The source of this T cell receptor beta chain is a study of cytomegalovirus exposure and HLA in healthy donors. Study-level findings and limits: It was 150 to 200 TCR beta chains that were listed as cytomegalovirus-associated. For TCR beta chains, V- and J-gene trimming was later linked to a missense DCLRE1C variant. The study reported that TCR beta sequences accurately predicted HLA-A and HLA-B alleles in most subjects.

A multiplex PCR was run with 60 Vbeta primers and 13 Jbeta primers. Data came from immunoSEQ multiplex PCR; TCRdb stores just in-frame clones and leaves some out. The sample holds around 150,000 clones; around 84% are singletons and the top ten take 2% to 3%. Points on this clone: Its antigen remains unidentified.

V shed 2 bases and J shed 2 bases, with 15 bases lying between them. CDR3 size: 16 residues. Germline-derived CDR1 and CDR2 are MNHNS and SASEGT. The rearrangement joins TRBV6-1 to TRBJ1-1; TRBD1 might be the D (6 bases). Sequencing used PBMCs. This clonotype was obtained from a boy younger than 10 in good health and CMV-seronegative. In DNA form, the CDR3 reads TGTGCCAGCAGTGAACATATGGGGGCTTACAACACTGAAGCTTTCTTT. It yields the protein CASSEHMGAYNTEAFF.